This T cell receptor (beta chain) was found in a study of beta chain features in type 1 diabetes. Study details: Sorted cell examination encompassed approximately 110 million cells across all samples. Broader study findings: TCRB CDR3s from Type 1 diabetes patients were moderately but significantly shorter in all four CD4+ subsets. Insertions were fewer and deletions more numerous at VDJ junctions in type 1 diabetes patients. The study found that naive, central memory and Treg TCRB repertoires appeared more similar in patients than in healthy donors.

CD4+ cells of the naive, central memory, regulatory and stem cell-like memory types were sorted via CD45RO/CCR7/CD25/CD127/CD95/CD27. Details on this clone: Its antigen is not identified. Other nucleotide sequences in the sample specify the same CDR3.

The V gene lost 4 bases and the J gene lost 1 base, with 11 bases spanning the gap. The CDR3 covers 14 residues. Germline V gene data show CDR1 as SGDLS and CDR2 as YYNGEE. Sequenced material consisted of expressed TCRB transcripts (all of the isolated RNA was reverse transcribed). Some clones are missing from TCRdb's copy, which holds only in-frame ones; the method was immunoSEQ multiplex PCR. The profile shows 640,000 or so clones, over 12% of them singletons. The sequence derives from a man aged 18 to 29 with type 1 diabetes. The chain recombines TRBV9 with TRBJ1-1; maybe TRBD1 (6 bases). Sequencing input: naive CD4+ T cells from blood. In DNA form, the CDR3 reads TGTGCCAGCAGCTCTCGGACAGCGAACACTGAAGCTTTCTTT. It codes for CASSSRTANTEAFF.